The 28 T cell receptor beta chains presented below share a single source sample, sequenced in a study of breast tumors, draining lymph nodes, adjacent tissues. Using its own MiXCR run on the multiplex PCR reads, TCRdb lists one record per CDR3 protein. In the table there are about 220,000 distinct CDR3 sequences, 34% of which are singletons. Samples came from axillary lymph nodes draining the breast cancer. The source material was axillary lymph node tissue. The receptor source for this set is a female donor with breast cancer. Some clones in this sample may be carry-over from other donors' samples.

This clonotype was recorded at least ten times. The J gene is TRBJ1-5, the V gene TRBV6-6; TRBD1 is a possible D gene (6 bases). The germline V gene has CDR1 MNHNY and CDR2 SVGAGI (reference sequence). V gave up 6 bases and J gave up 6 bases, with 15 bases separating them. This CDR3 spans 14 amino acids. The CDR3 loop is CASSPTGKGQPQHF. The CDR3 nucleotides read TGTGCCAGCAGCCCGACAGGAAAGGGTCAGCCCCAGCATTTT.

On this clonotype: A much bigger clone sits one base away, suggesting this may be a read error. This sequence joins TRBV19 and TRBJ2-1, with D perhaps assigned TRBD1 or TRBD2 (6 bases each). Germline CDR1 LNHDA, CDR2 SQIVND (reference sequence). This CDR3 comprises 17 residues. The CDR3 coding sequence is TGTGCCAGTAGTATCACGGGGGCAGCTAGCTCCTACAATGAGCAGTCCTTC. Protein: CASSITGAASSYNEQSF. The full variable domain, rest sourced from reference TRBV19 and TRBJ2-1, is DGGITQSPKYLFRKEGQNVTLSCEQNLNHDAMYWYRQDPGQGLRLIYYSQIVNDFQKGDIAEGYSVSREKKESFPLTVTSAQKNPTAFYLCASSITGAASSYNEQSFGPGTRLTVL.

This clonotype has at least ten counts. This chain links TRBV7-8 with TRBJ2-5; 9 bases align to TRBD1. The CDR3 consists of 18 residues. CDR1 and CDR2 from the germline V gene are SGHVS and FQNEAQ. V shed 2 bases, J shed 1 base, and the junction held 11 bases outside the gene matches. CDR3 loop: CASSLPPPGTGFQETQYF. The CDR3 DNA sequence: TGTGCCAGCAGCTTACCCCCCCCGGGGACAGGGTTCCAAGAGACCCAGTACTTC.

Only one count was recorded for this clonotype. A much larger clone is a single base away; this may be a read error. The chain is built from TRBV30 and TRBJ2-7; TRBD1 matches at 8 bases. Trimming at V came to 3 bases and at J to 2 bases, leaving 3 bases not matched to a gene. This CDR3 contains 13 residues. Germline V gene lookup returns CDR1 GTSNPN and CDR2 SVGIG (reference sequence). In nucleotides, the CDR3 is TGTGCCTGGAGGCGGGACAGGCCCTACGAGCAGTACTTC. It is translated as CAWRRDRPYEQYF.

V gene TRBV7-2 combines with J gene TRBJ2-7; D remains ambiguous. Germline V gene lookup returns CDR1 SGHTA and CDR2 FQGNSA. This CDR3 contains 14 residues. Trimming removed 5 bases from V and 2 bases from J, with 13 bases in between. The CDR3 region is CASSPAGLTYEQYF. The CDR3 nucleotides are TGTGCCAGCAGCCCCGCCGGGCTGACCTACGAGCAGTACTTC.

The chain employs TRBV28 and TRBJ1-4; D is unclear. This CDR3 has 16 residues. V was cut by 8 bases and J by 3 bases, with 19 bases left in between. Germline CDR1 is MDHEN and CDR2 is SYDVKM. In DNA form, the CDR3 reads TGTGCCAGCGCAGGAATCAGAATGTTAGCTAATGAAAAACTGTTTTTT. It translates to CASAGIRMLANEKLFF.

The V gene is TRBV12-5, the J gene TRBJ2-5, with 11 nucleotides matching TRBD2. Losses at the gene ends were 3 bases for V and 7 bases for J; bases not matched to a gene: 7. Germline loops: CDR1 LGHNT, CDR2 FRNRAP. The CDR3 covers 15 residues. Here the CDR3 DNA reads TGTGCTAGTGGTTTCCCGACTAGCGGGAAAGGGACCCAGTACTTC. Its protein product is CASGFPTSGKGTQYF.

This clonotype was seen at least ten times. The chain employs TRBV4-2 and TRBJ1-5, with 9 bases that match TRBD1. V dropped 1 base and J dropped 3; count of bases not matched to a gene: 7. Germline V gene data show CDR1 as LGHNA and CDR2 as YNFKEQ. This CDR3 spans 17 amino acids. CDR3 in DNA: TGTGCCAGCAGCCAAGGCGGGACAGGGTTTTTCAATCAGCCCCAGCATTTT. Translated: CASSQGGTGFFNQPQHF.

This clonotype was detected many times. A much larger clonotype is one base distant, so this may be a read error. This rearrangement joins TRBV27 to TRBJ2-6; D unclear. Germline V gene lookup returns CDR1 MNHEY and CDR2 SMNVEV (reference sequence). The CDR3 runs to 15 residues. Trimming removed 2 bases at V and 0 bases at J, with 5 bases between. The CDR3 DNA sequence: TGTGCCAGCAGTTTACGGATCTCTGGGGCCAACGTCCTGACTTTC. Translating gives CASSLRISGANVLTF.

The CDR3 region is CASSQGLAGARTDTQYF. The CDR3 region has the DNA TGTGCCAGCAGCCAAGGTCTGGCGGGGGCTCGCACAGATACGCAGTATTTT. The chain links TRBV3-1 to TRBJ2-3; D may be TRBD2 (7 bases). The germline V gene has CDR1 LGHDT and CDR2 YNNKEL (reference sequence). The CDR3 extends over 17 amino acids. V lost 1 base and J lost 1, with 15 bases in between.

This clonotype came up a few times. This chain links TRBV4-1 with TRBJ1-4, with D tentatively TRBD1 (5 bases). Germline-derived CDR1 and CDR2 are MGHRA and YSYEKL. Trimming removed 0 bases at V and 7 bases at J, with 12 bases between. The CDR3 totals 15 residues. CDR3 loop: CASSQDGGGGEKLFF. The CDR3 nucleotides are TGCGCCAGCAGCCAAGATGGGGGGGGGGGTGAAAAACTGTTTTTT.

As to this clonotype: A single base separates this from a much larger clone, so it may be a read error. This sequence joins TRBV6-5 and TRBJ2-1; D might be TRBD1 (6 bases). CDR3 length equals 15 residues. Germline lookup yields CDR1 MNHEY and CDR2 SVGAGI. The CDR3 DNA is TGTGCCAGCGCTCAGAGGGGGAGTTCCTACAATGAGCGGTTCTTC. Its protein product is CASAQRGSSYNERFF.

CDR3 in amino acids: CASKAVRGGQYF. Written as DNA, the CDR3 is TGTGCCAGCAAAGCGGTCCGTGGCGGGCAGTATTTT. The chain couples TRBV12-3 or TRBV12-4 to TRBJ2-3, with D possibly TRBD2 on 5 matching bases. The germline V and J ends were trimmed by 7 bases and 11 bases, with 16 bases remaining between them. This CDR3 is built from 12 residues.

There are many counts of this clonotype. V is TRBV7-9 and J is TRBJ1-4, with TRBD1 as a possible D gene (5 bases). Trimming took off 1 base at V and 7 bases at J, with 16 bases between the two ends. The CDR3 is 16 residues long. Germline-derived CDR1 and CDR2 are SEHNR and FQNEAQ (reference sequence). The CDR3 DNA reads TGTGCCAGCAGCTTAGAACTCGGGACGCCTGGTGAAAAACTGTTTTTT. Amino acids: CASSLELGTPGEKLFF.

The chain combines TRBV2 with TRBJ1-4; weak D call: TRBD1 (5 bases). Trimming removed 1 base from V and 8 bases from J, with 11 bases in between. The germline V gene has CDR1 SNHLY and CDR2 FYNNEI. The CDR3 contains 14 residues. CDR3 sequence reads: CASSEGVYREKLFF. CDR3 in DNA: TGTGCCAGCAGTGAAGGGGTCTACAGGGAAAAACTGTTTTTT. Looking up the rest from reference TRBV2 and TRBJ1-4 gives the full variable domain: EPEVTQTPSHQVTQMGQEVILRCVPISNHLYFYWYRQILGQKVEFLVSFYNNEISEKSEIFDDQFSVERPDGSNFTLKIRSTKLEDSAMYFCASSEGVYREKLFFGSGTQLSVL.

Details on this clonotype: This may arise from a read error, as a much more abundant clone is one base away. The rearrangement uses TRBV2 and TRBJ2-3; 7 positions agree with TRBD1. The V segment lost 5 bases and the J segment 6 bases; nucleotides outside the gene matches: 11. Germline CDR1 SNHLY, CDR2 FYNNEI. The CDR3 is made up of 15 amino acids. The CDR3 spells CASSLGGPHSDTQYF. The CDR3 DNA reads TGTGCCAGCAGTTTAGGGGGCCCCCACTCGGATACGCAGTATTTT.

This clonotype was seen at least ten times. This chain uses TRBV20-1 with TRBJ2-3; 8 positions agree with TRBD2. The CDR3 has 17 residues. J lost 2 bases, V lost 2 bases, and 12 bases had no gene match. In germline, CDR1 is DFQATT, CDR2 SNEGSKA (reference sequence). CDR3 bases: TGCAGTGCTAGACCCACTGACGGGGGGGCCCACACAGATACGCAGTATTTT. Translating gives CSARPTDGGAHTDTQYF.

This clonotype has ten or more counts. The V and J genes are TRBV25-1 and TRBJ1-5; D ambiguous. Trimming removed 0 bases at V and 6 bases at J, with 9 bases between. Germline CDR1 MGHDK, CDR2 SYGVNS. The length of the CDR3 is 14 residues. CDR3 DNA sequence: TGTGCCAGCAGTGAATATGAGGGAAGTCAGCCCCAGCATTTT. Encoded protein: CASSEYEGSQPQHF. The full variable domain, its missing parts supplied by reference TRBV25-1 and TRBJ1-5, is EADIYQTPRYLVIGTGKKITLECSQTMGHDKMYWYQQDPGMELHLIHYSYGVNSTEKGDLSSESTVSRIRTEHFPLTLESARPSHTSQYLCASSEYEGSQPQHFGDGTRLSIL.

About this clonotype: One end of the junction varies from germline; a read error may be responsible. The gene calls are TRBV6-6 and TRBJ1-5; D gene unclear. Germline V gene data show CDR1 as MNHNY and CDR2 as SVGAGI (reference sequence). There are 13 residues in the CDR3. As DNA, the CDR3 is TGTGCCAGCAGTCACTCGATATGGGTTTCCCAGCATTTT. It translates to CASSHSIWVSQHF.

This clonotype was found many times. This chain links TRBV14 with TRBJ2-5; no firm D call. CDR3 size: 14 residues. V dropped 2 bases and J dropped 4 bases, with 11 bases sitting between them. Germline assignment: CDR1 SGHDN and CDR2 FVKESK. CDR3 nucleotide sequence: TGTGCCAGCAGCCAAAACCTTGCAGGAGAGACCCAGTACTTC. Translated, it gives CASSQNLAGETQYF.

The V call is TRBV6-5, the J call TRBJ2-3, with 12 bases matching TRBD2. Germline lookup yields CDR1 MNHEY and CDR2 SVGAGI. This CDR3 spans 16 amino acids. Losses at the gene ends were 5 bases for V and 2 bases for J; bases not matched to a gene: 5. The CDR3 DNA reads as TGTGCCAGCAGTACTGGGACTAGCGGGTTCACAGATACGCAGTATTTT. It encodes CASSTGTSGFTDTQYF.

The sample holds many counts of this clonotype. The chain combines TRBV12-3 or TRBV12-4 with TRBJ2-3, with TRBD2 identical over 7 bases. The trim removed 1 base at V and 3 bases at J, leaving 4 bases unmatched. This CDR3 is 15 amino acids long. Here the CDR3 DNA reads TGTGCCAGCAGTTTAGGGGGGGGTAATACAGATACGCAGTATTTT. This sequence encodes CASSLGGGNTDTQYF.

The V gene is TRBV2, the J gene TRBJ1-1; the D gene is possibly TRBD1 (5 bases). The CDR3 is made up of 14 amino acids. Germline CDR1 and CDR2: SNHLY and FYNNEI. Trimming shortened V by 4 bases and J by 4 bases, and 13 bases separated the two germline ends. The CDR3 sequence: CASSGGAVSTEAFF. The CDR3 coding sequence is TGTGCCAGCAGTGGGGGCGCGGTAAGCACTGAAGCTTTCTTT.

J is TRBJ1-2 and V is TRBV6-6; 8 bases map to TRBD1. Trimming at V came to 1 base and at J to 6 bases, leaving 7 bases not matched to a gene. The germline V gene encodes CDR1 MNHNY and CDR2 SVGAGI (reference sequence). The CDR3 is made up of 15 amino acids. The CDR3 spells CASSYLTGGYDGYTF. The CDR3 nucleotides read TGTGCCAGCAGTTACTTAACAGGGGGATACGATGGCTACACCTTC.

Ten or more counts support this clonotype. The chain couples TRBV19 to TRBJ2-7; maybe TRBD1 (6 bases). Germline CDR1 LNHDA, CDR2 SQIVND (reference sequence). V gave up 3 bases and J gave up 3 bases, with 12 bases separating them. This CDR3 is 14 amino acids long. Written as DNA, the CDR3 is TGTGCCAGTAGTATTTCCGTCAGGGGCTACGAGCAGTACTTC. Encoded protein: CASSISVRGYEQYF.

This clonotype has a count of ten or more. This chain connects TRBV6-1 to TRBJ2-6; 7 nucleotides agree with TRBD1. There are 15 residues in the CDR3. Germline trimming cut 7 bases from V and 0 bases from J; bases unmatched to any gene: 3. CDR1 is MNHNS, CDR2 SASEGT, per germline. The CDR3 loop reads CASTRDSSGANVLTF. In nucleotides, the CDR3 is TGTGCCAGCACCCGGGACAGCTCTGGGGCCAACGTCCTGACTTTC.

This chain uses TRBV9 with TRBJ1-6; D possibly corresponds to TRBD1 (6 bases). The CDR3 length is 14 residues. V was cut by 4 bases and J by 10 bases, with 15 bases left in between. Germline CDR1 reads SGDLS; CDR2 reads YYNGEE. CDR3 residues: CASSLEGVGSPLHF. CDR3 nucleotides: TGTGCCAGCAGCTTGGAGGGGGTTGGGTCACCCCTCCACTTT.

The rearrangement uses TRBV2 and TRBJ1-4, with D possibly TRBD1 on 5 matching bases. The CDR3 has 13 amino acids. CDR1 is SNHLY and CDR2 is FYNNEI in the germline V gene. V was pared by 7 bases and J by 8 bases, with 14 bases between. The CDR3 DNA reads as TGTGCCAGCACCCCTGGGGGGTTAGAAAAACTGTTTTTT. Encoded protein: CASTPGGLEKLFF.